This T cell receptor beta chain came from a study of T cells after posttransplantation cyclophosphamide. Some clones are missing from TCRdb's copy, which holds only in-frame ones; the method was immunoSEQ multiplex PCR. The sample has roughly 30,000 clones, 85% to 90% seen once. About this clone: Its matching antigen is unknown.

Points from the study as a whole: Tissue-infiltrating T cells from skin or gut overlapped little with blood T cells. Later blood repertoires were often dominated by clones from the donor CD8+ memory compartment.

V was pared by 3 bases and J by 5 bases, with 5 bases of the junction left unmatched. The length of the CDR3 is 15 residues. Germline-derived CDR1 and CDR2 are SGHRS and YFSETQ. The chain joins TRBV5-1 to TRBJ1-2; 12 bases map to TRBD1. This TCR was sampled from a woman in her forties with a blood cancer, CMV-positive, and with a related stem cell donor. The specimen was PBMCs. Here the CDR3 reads CASSSGTGGNYGYTF. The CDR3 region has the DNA TGCGCCAGCAGCTCCGGGACAGGGGGCAATTATGGCTACACCTTC.